One and the same sample provided the 8 T cell receptor beta chains below, sequenced in a study of ipilimumab plus nivolumab after autologous stem cell transplantation. Here immunoSEQ multiplex PCR was the method, and the copy in TCRdb shows in-frame clones only, minus some. The top ten hold around 1% of the sample, which has roughly 40,000 clones, 80% to 95% seen once. The material was PBMCs, obtained in a trial of ipilimumab plus nivolumab as post-transplant consolidation. These receptors were obtained from a male donor with multiple myeloma.

The rearrangement joins TRBV28 to TRBJ2-5, with D maybe TRBD2 (5 bases). V was clipped by 1 base and J by 2 bases, with 11 bases between them. CDR1 is MDHEN and CDR2 is SYDVKM in the germline V gene. This CDR3 region has 15 residues. The CDR3 protein is CASSLLSRAQETQYF. CDR3 coding DNA: TGTGCCAGCAGTTTATTGTCGCGGGCACAAGAGACCCAGTACTTC.

This chain links TRBV7-9 with TRBJ2-1; D tentatively fits TRBD1 or TRBD2 (6 bases each). V was trimmed by 10 bases and J by 5 bases, leaving 21 bases between them. This CDR3 comprises 15 residues. Germline loops: CDR1 SEHNR, CDR2 FQNEAQ (reference sequence). The CDR3 sequence: CATGGGRPGDNEQFF. CDR3 sequence (DNA): TGTGCCACCGGGGGAGGCAGGCCAGGGGACAATGAGCAGTTCTTC.

The chain has TRBV19 and TRBJ1-2; no firm D call. V was shortened by 0 bases and J by 3 bases, with 11 bases between the two germline ends. CDR1 is LNHDA, CDR2 SQIVND, per germline (reference sequence). CDR3 length: 15 amino acids. In DNA, the CDR3 is TGTGCCAGTAGTATAGATCACGGCACCGACTATGGCTACACCTTC. It translates to CASSIDHGTDYGYTF.

The chain joins TRBV25-1 to TRBJ1-1; the D gene is possibly TRBD1 (5 bases). The CDR3 is 12 residues long. V lost 2 bases, J lost 7 bases, and 8 bases lay in between. CDR1 is MGHDK, CDR2 SYGVNS, per germline. CDR3 DNA: TGTGCCAGCAGTGAAATCGGGGGTGAAGCTTTCTTT. Translating gives CASSEIGGEAFF.

V is TRBV7-8 and J is TRBJ2-5; D is ambiguous. Germline CDR1 and CDR2: SGHVS and FQNEAQ. V shed 8 bases and J shed 3 bases, with 7 bases lying between them. The CDR3 sequence is 11 residues long. CDR3 nucleotides: TGTGCCAGCCGCGATAAAGAGACCCAGTACTTC. It codes for CASRDKETQYF. The entire variable domain, with the rest obtained from reference TRBV7-8 and TRBJ2-5, is as follows: GAGVSQSPRYKVAKRGQDVALRCDPISGHVSLFWYQQALGQGPEFLTYFQNEAQLDKSGLPSDRFFAERPEGSVSTLKIQRTQQEDSAVYLCASRDKETQYFGPGTRLLVL.

The chain is built from TRBV28 and TRBJ2-7; TRBD1 aligns across 8 bases. V shed 0 bases, J shed 2 bases, and the junction held 0 bases outside the gene matches. Germline V gene lookup returns CDR1 MDHEN and CDR2 SYDVKM. The CDR3 length is 14 residues. CDR3 coding DNA: TGTGCCAGCAGTTTATGGGACAGGGCCTACGAGCAGTACTTC. Translation: CASSLWDRAYEQYF.

The chain couples TRBV4-1 to TRBJ1-2, with D possibly being TRBD1 (5 bases). This CDR3 has 16 residues. Germline V gives CDR1 MGHRA, CDR2 YSYEKL. Trimming took 4 bases from V and 4 from J, leaving 19 bases between them. CDR3 sequence reads: CASSPDGLGVGYGYTF. CDR3 sequence (DNA): TGCGCCAGCAGCCCGGACGGCCTGGGGGTCGGCTATGGCTACACCTTC.

This clone was detected once. The chain is built from TRBV28 and TRBJ1-4; D is unclear. There are 14 residues in the CDR3. CDR1 and CDR2 (germline): MDHEN, SYDVKM. Trimming pared 10 bases from V and 4 bases from J, leaving 16 bases between. Written as DNA, the CDR3 is TGTGCCACCCGCCAGTTGGGCGGTAATGAAAAACTGTTTTTT. Protein sequence: CATRQLGGNEKLFF.